This T cell receptor (beta chain) was found in a study of blood T cell repertoires in COVID-19. The participants were between roughly 18 and 89 years old and came from under 25 US areas. The study counted Cohort 3 donors as recovered given two negative PCRs, clearance, or symptom resolution. V was shortened by 4 bases and J by 4 bases, with 13 bases between the two germline ends. This CDR3 region has 14 residues. Germline assignment: CDR1 LGHDT and CDR2 YNNKEL (reference sequence). Per the authors' pipeline: It was from reference gene primer amplification that nucleated cell counts were estimated. Repertoires were generated with immunoSEQ multiplex PCR, while TCRdb's copy carries only in-frame clones and drops some. Clone size and V and J calls were adopted from that table, with D and trimming inferred from the DNA. The data contain fewer than 250,000 clones, roughly 84% of them seen just once; the ten biggest clones take up 6.8%.

The receptor comes from a woman aged 40-49 years who had recovered from COVID-19. Sequencing was performed on PBMCs or T cells enriched from blood (not recorded which). The genes are TRBV3-1 (or the pseudogene TRBV3-2) and TRBJ1-2; no clear D gene. CDR3 nucleotides: TGTGCCAGCAGCCGGCAAGCGGACGGCTATGGCTACACCTTC. Its translation: CASSRQADGYGYTF.